The 24 T cell receptor beta chains presented below share a single source sample, sequenced in a study of cytomegalovirus exposure and HLA in healthy donors. The PCR had 60 Vbeta and 13 Jbeta primers. Assay used: immunoSEQ multiplex PCR; TCRdb lists only in-frame clones, some missing. The table lists 150,000 to 200,000 clones, roughly 85% of them singletons. Sequenced: PBMCs. These receptors originate from a woman between 45 and 60 years old in good health and CMV-seronegative.

The rearrangement joins TRBV28 to TRBJ2-2; D is perhaps TRBD2 (6 bases). The CDR3 totals 15 residues. Germline V gene data show CDR1 as MDHEN and CDR2 as SYDVKM. V was shortened by 6 bases and J by 3 bases, with 14 bases between the two germline ends. The CDR3 region is CASRGRQGDTGELFF. CDR3 bases: TGTGCCAGCAGGGGGAGGCAGGGAGACACCGGGGAGCTGTTTTTT.

The chain joins TRBV7-9 to TRBJ2-1; 11 positions agree with TRBD1. V trimming: 3 bases; J trimming: 6 bases; junction bases outside the gene matches: 4. In germline, CDR1 is SEHNR, CDR2 FQNEAQ (reference sequence). This CDR3 spans 15 amino acids. This CDR3 reads CASSFMGTGGNEQFF. As DNA, the CDR3 is TGTGCCAGCAGCTTCATGGGGACAGGGGGCAATGAGCAGTTCTTC.

This chain joins TRBV4-1 and TRBJ1-2; weak D call: TRBD1 (6 bases). This CDR3 is 16 amino acids long. Germline lookup yields CDR1 MGHRA and CDR2 YSYEKL. V lost 1 base to trimming and J lost 4 bases, with 16 bases between them. The CDR3 protein is CASSQGGGARGYGYTF. DNA of the CDR3: TGCGCCAGCAGCCAAGGAGGGGGGGCGCGGGGCTATGGCTACACCTTC.

The genes are TRBV19 and TRBJ2-1, with 10 bases matching TRBD1. The J segment lost 7 bases and the V segment lost 4 bases, leaving 10 bases of the junction unmatched. Germline CDR1 and CDR2: LNHDA and SQIVND (reference sequence). The CDR3 covers 16 residues. This CDR3 is CASSTIKGQGSNEQFF. DNA of the CDR3: TGTGCCAGTAGTACAATAAAGGGACAGGGGTCAAATGAGCAGTTCTTC.

The V call is TRBV11-2, the J call TRBJ2-7, with TRBD2 matching 14 bases. V shed 5 bases and J 7 bases; nucleotides not matched to a gene: 10. The CDR3 totals 16 residues. Germline V gene sequence: CDR1 SGHAT, CDR2 FQNNGV. CDR3 in amino acids: CASSLGLAGGRGEQYF. CDR3 sequence (DNA): TGTGCCAGCAGCCTCGGACTAGCGGGAGGTCGCGGGGAGCAGTACTTC.

V is TRBV6-1 and J is TRBJ2-3; no clear D gene. CDR3 length: 15 amino acids. Germline V gene sequence: CDR1 MNHNS, CDR2 SASEGT. The V and J ends lost 10 bases and 0 bases respectively, with 17 bases between them. The CDR3, as DNA: TGTGCCACCCAGTTGGCGGAGTTTAGCACAGATACGCAGTATTTT. Translation gives CATQLAEFSTDTQYF.

The table lists this clone with a few counts. The V and J genes are TRBV4-1 and TRBJ2-1; D gene unclear. V shed 4 bases and J shed 8 bases, with 9 bases lying between them. This CDR3 is 12 amino acids long. Germline V gene data show CDR1 as MGHRA and CDR2 as YSYEKL. CDR3 protein: CASSPLRDEQFF. The CDR3 region has the DNA TGCGCCAGCAGCCCCCTTCGAGATGAGCAGTTCTTC.

The chain carries TRBV18 and TRBJ2-3; D might be TRBD2 (6 bases). CDR3 length: 16 residues. Germline CDR1 and CDR2: KGHSH and LQKENI. The ends were cut back, 2 bases at V and 2 bases at J, with 14 bases in the middle. The CDR3 reads CASSPTMERVTDTQYF. DNA for the CDR3: TGTGCCAGCTCACCAACTATGGAGCGGGTCACAGATACGCAGTATTTT.

A word on this clone: Distinct nucleotide sequences in the sample also encode this CDR3. This chain links TRBV27 with TRBJ2-7; D may be TRBD2 (7 bases). CDR1 and CDR2 from the germline V gene are MNHEY and SMNVEV (reference sequence). Trimming cost V 2 bases and J 0 bases, with 20 bases left between them. This CDR3 is built from 18 residues. The CDR3 here is CASSLRGGVYPVSYEQYF. The CDR3 DNA sequence: TGTGCCAGCAGTTTAAGGGGGGGAGTGTACCCCGTCTCCTACGAGCAGTACTTC.

V usage is TRBV27 and J usage is TRBJ2-5; no definite D call. The DNA end lines up better with TRBJ2-7; the J call may be wrong. Germline V lookup: CDR1 MNHEY, CDR2 SMNVEV (reference sequence). There are 13 residues in the CDR3. The DNA of the CDR3 is TGTGCCAGCAGTTTAACCCCTCTCTACGAGCAGTACTTC. It codes for CASSLTPLYEQYF.

Notes on this clone: Relative to the germline gene, one junction end is altered; a read error may explain this. CDR3 sequence: CSSSLASGGEQYF. The CDR3 region has the DNA TGTTCCAGCAGCTTAGCCTCAGGTGGAGAGCAGTACTTC. The chain joins TRBV7-9 to TRBJ2-7, with D unresolved. The CDR3 is made up of 13 amino acids. The V gene's germline CDR1 is SEHNR and CDR2 FQNEAQ (reference sequence).

There are a few counts of this clone. This rearrangement joins TRBV7-9 to TRBJ2-7, with 9 bases fitting TRBD1. Germline V gene sequence: CDR1 SEHNR, CDR2 FQNEAQ (reference sequence). Losses at the gene ends were 2 bases for V and 6 bases for J; bases not matched to a gene: 5. There are 14 residues in the CDR3. The CDR3 DNA sequence: TGTGCCAGCAGCTTAAGGGACAGGGAAGGCGAGCAGTACTTC. This sequence encodes CASSLRDREGEQYF. Drawing the rest from reference TRBV7-9 and TRBJ2-7, the complete variable domain is DTGVSQNPRHKITKRGQNVTFRCDPISEHNRLYWYRQTLGQGPEFLTYFQNEAQLEKSRLLSDRFSAERPKGSFSTLEIQRTEQGDSAMYLCASSLRDREGEQYFGPGTRLTVT.

J is TRBJ1-3 and V is TRBV6-1, with a tentative D call TRBD1 (5 bases). CDR1 and CDR2 from the germline V gene are MNHNS and SASEGT. V lost 2 bases and J 0 bases, leaving 8 bases between the germline ends. The CDR3 runs to 15 residues. The CDR3 DNA reads TGTGCCAGCAGTGAAAGGGGTTTCTCTGGAAACACCATATATTTT. It yields the protein CASSERGFSGNTIYF.

The gene calls are TRBV5-5 and TRBJ2-2, with a possible D match to TRBD2 (6 bases). V gave up 3 bases and J gave up 8 bases, with 14 bases separating them. Germline V lookup: CDR1 SGHKS, CDR2 YYEKEE (reference sequence). This CDR3 is built from 14 residues. CDR3: CASSSGTPIGELFF. In DNA form, the CDR3 reads TGTGCCAGCAGCTCCGGGACTCCAATAGGGGAGCTGTTTTTT. The full variable domain, completed using reference TRBV5-5 and TRBJ2-2, is DAGVTQSPTHLIKTRGQQVTLRCSPISGHKSVSWYQQVLGQGPQFIFQYYEKEERGRGNFPDRFSARQFPNYSSELNVNALLLGDSALYLCASSSGTPIGELFFGEGSRLTVL.

The chain has TRBV29-1 and TRBJ2-1; 13 bases align to TRBD2. Germline CDR1 is SQVTM and CDR2 is ANQGSEA. This CDR3 has 20 amino acids. V was pared by 4 bases and J by 5 bases, with 20 bases of the junction left unmatched. The CDR3 region has the DNA TGCAGCGTTGTCGATCGGGGACTAGCGGGAAAGAGTAGGGGGCACAATGAGCAGTTCTTC. It yields the protein CSVVDRGLAGKSRGHNEQFF.

This chain uses TRBV9 with TRBJ2-2; TRBD2 aligns across 7 bases. The CDR3 length is 16 residues. Germline loops: CDR1 SGDLS, CDR2 YYNGEE. The V gene end was trimmed by 0 bases and the J gene end by 6 bases; junction bases not matched to a gene: 8. CDR3 region: CASSVGGGSRAGELFF. The CDR3 coding sequence is TGTGCCAGCAGCGTAGGAGGCGGGAGTAGGGCCGGGGAGCTGTTTTTT.

CDR3 nucleotide sequence: TGCGCCAGCAGCTTGGGCGGGACAGCCAGAGGACCTATGAGCACAGATACGCAGTATTTT. It translates to CASSLGGTARGPMSTDTQYF. The gene calls are TRBV5-1 and TRBJ2-3; perhaps TRBD1 as D (7 bases). V lost 0 bases and J 0 bases, leaving 23 bases between the germline ends. The CDR3 has 20 amino acids. The germline V gene encodes CDR1 SGHRS and CDR2 YFSETQ.

CDR3 DNA sequence: TGTGCCACCAAGACCCTGACACAGCAGTACTTC. It encodes CATKTLTQQYF. This chain links TRBV28 with TRBJ2-7, with no clear D. There are 11 residues in the CDR3. Trimming pared 10 bases from V and 8 bases from J, leaving 15 bases between. The germline V gene encodes CDR1 MDHEN and CDR2 SYDVKM.

The chain recombines TRBV4-2 with TRBJ2-3, with D perhaps matching TRBD2 (5 bases). Germline V gives CDR1 LGHNA, CDR2 YNFKEQ. There are 16 residues in the CDR3. The V end was cut by 0 bases, the J end by 2 bases, with 12 bases between. CDR3 coding DNA: TGTGCCAGCAGCCAAGAGTGGCGGAGGAACACAGATACGCAGTATTTT. Translating gives CASSQEWRRNTDTQYF.

The chain joins TRBV18 to TRBJ1-5, with 10 bases lining up with TRBD1. Germline V gene data show CDR1 as KGHSH and CDR2 as LQKENI. The CDR3 is 15 amino acids. The junction had 3 bases not matched to a gene; V was cut back by 0 bases and J by 7 bases. CDR3 amino acids: CASSPPGTGEQPQHF. The CDR3 DNA is TGTGCCAGCTCACCACCGGGGACAGGGGAACAGCCCCAGCATTTT.

The chain carries TRBV6-5 and TRBJ2-5; 9 nucleotides align to TRBD2. The CDR3 is 14 residues long. The germline CDR1 and CDR2 sequences are MNHEY and SVGAGI. V was pared by 4 bases and J by 4 bases, with 4 bases of the junction left unmatched. CDR3 protein: CASSSLAGRETQYF. The CDR3 region has the DNA TGTGCCAGCAGTTCTCTAGCGGGACGAGAGACCCAGTACTTC.

The rearrangement uses TRBV30 and TRBJ2-1; 7 bases align to TRBD2. V lost 2 bases to trimming and J lost 8 bases; unmatched junction nucleotides: 15. Germline V lookup: CDR1 GTSNPN, CDR2 SVGIG (reference sequence). This CDR3 is 16 amino acids long. The CDR3 region has the DNA TGTGCCTGGAGTACCCCTAGCGGAGGGTTCGTCGATGAGCAGTTCTTC. This translates into CAWSTPSGGFVDEQFF.

The chain carries TRBV4-1 and TRBJ1-1; a weak D match, TRBD1 (5 bases). The CDR3 extends over 17 amino acids. Trimming stripped 2 bases from V and 3 bases from J, with 19 bases between. CDR1 is MGHRA and CDR2 is YSYEKL in the germline V gene. The CDR3 DNA sequence: TGCGCCAGCAGCCAACCATCGCAGGGAAAGGTAGACACTGAAGCTTTCTTT. This sequence encodes CASSQPSQGKVDTEAFF.

The rearrangement uses TRBV10-1 and TRBJ2-2; TRBD2 matches at 8 bases. The V gene end was trimmed by 2 bases and the J gene end by 5 bases; junction bases not matched to a gene: 10. Per the germline V gene, CDR1 is WNHNN and CDR2 is SYGVQD (reference sequence). The CDR3 spans 17 residues. The CDR3 DNA reads as TGCGCCAGCAGTGAGCCTCGTCTGGCGGGAGGTACCGGGGAGCTGTTTTTT. Amino acid sequence: CASSEPRLAGGTGELFF.